The 14 T cell receptor beta chains in this list originate from one sample, sequenced in a study of control samples from healthy donors and cancer patients. The method was immunoSEQ multiplex PCR; TCRdb's version includes in-frame clones alone and lacks a portion of them. The data contain some 140,000 clones, approximately 91% of them singletons. The sequenced material came from blood. Receptor source: a woman under 40 in good health.

The CDR3 loop reads CAISAERGGNEKLFF. CDR3 coding DNA: TGTGCCATCAGCGCCGAACGAGGGGGTAATGAAAAACTGTTTTTT. V is TRBV10-3 and J is TRBJ1-4, with D possibly TRBD1 on 6 matching bases. V was cut by 6 bases and J by 4 bases, with 15 bases left in between. The V gene's germline CDR1 is ENHRY and CDR2 SYGVKD. CDR3 size: 15 residues.

The chain links TRBV7-5 to TRBJ1-1. TRBV7-5 corresponds to a pseudogene. The CDR3 contains 14 residues. CDR3 loop: CVRSLPRLNTEAFF. CDR3 DNA: TGTGTCAGAAGCTTACCACGTCTGAACACTGAAGCTTTCTTT.

The chain recombines TRBV3-1 (or the pseudogene TRBV3-2) with TRBJ1-1; D unresolved. Germline V CDR1 and CDR2: LGHDT, YNNKEL (reference sequence). The CDR3 consists of 13 residues. The V and J ends lost 1 base and 2 bases respectively, with 5 bases between them. CDR3 in DNA: TGTGCCAGCAGCCAAGGAGGTAACACTGAAGCTTTCTTT. Translated, it gives CASSQGGNTEAFF.

This clone was counted a few times. CDR3 residues: CSAQGHDEQYF. The DNA for the CDR3 is TGCAGTGCGCAGGGTCACGACGAGCAGTACTTC. V and J are TRBV20-1 and TRBJ2-7; tentative D call: TRBD1 (5 bases). The V end was cut by 6 bases, the J end by 5 bases, with 11 bases between. The germline V gene has CDR1 DFQATT and CDR2 SNEGSKA (reference sequence). This CDR3 comprises 11 residues.

This clone was seen only once. This chain uses TRBV28 with TRBJ2-7, with a weak D call TRBD1 (6 bases). V lost 2 bases, J lost 7 bases, and 21 bases lay in between. The CDR3 totals 16 residues. The germline V gene has CDR1 MDHEN and CDR2 SYDVKM. In DNA form, the CDR3 reads TGTGCCAGCAGTTTACACCCAGCGACAGGCCACGAGGAGCAGTACTTC. It encodes CASSLHPATGHEEQYF.

The chain carries TRBV3-1 (or the pseudogene TRBV3-2) and TRBJ2-1; D remains ambiguous. This CDR3 has 15 amino acids. V was trimmed by 4 bases and J by 6 bases, leaving 16 bases between them. Germline V gene sequence: CDR1 LGHDT, CDR2 YNNKEL (reference sequence). This CDR3 is CASSLAGPQGNEQFF. The CDR3 DNA sequence: TGTGCCAGCAGCCTGGCCGGGCCTCAAGGCAATGAGCAGTTCTTC.

The chain is built from TRBV28 and TRBJ1-1, with D maybe TRBD1 (6 bases). Trimming shortened V by 5 bases and J by 13 bases, and 17 bases separated the two germline ends. The germline V gene encodes CDR1 MDHEN and CDR2 SYDVKM. This CDR3 is 12 amino acids long. In nucleotides, the CDR3 is TGTGCCAGCAGTAGGGGGTGGGGCGTCGGTTTCTTT. It yields the protein CASSRGWGVGFF.

The V gene is TRBV11-1, the J gene TRBJ2-2, with D hard to call. The CDR3 is made up of 12 amino acids. Between the trimmed V and J ends, which lost 2 bases and 2 bases, there was a span of 0 bases. Germline V gene data show CDR1 as SGHAT and CDR2 as FQDESV (reference sequence). CDR3 in amino acids: CASSLNTGELFF. CDR3 sequence (DNA): TGTGCCAGCAGCTTAAACACCGGGGAGCTGTTTTTT.

The gene calls are TRBV19 and TRBJ2-7; D gene uncertain. CDR1 LNHDA and CDR2 SQIVND come from the germline V gene (reference sequence). CDR3 length: 13 residues. Trimming cost V 1 base and J 7 bases, with 11 bases left between them. CDR3 loop: CASSIGTSGEQYF. The CDR3 nucleotides are TGTGCCAGTAGTATAGGGACCTCCGGGGAGCAGTACTTC.

V is TRBV2 and J is TRBJ2-7; D remains ambiguous. Per germline, CDR1 SNHLY and CDR2 FYNNEI. The CDR3 contains 10 residues. Trimming took 5 bases from V and 2 from J, leaving 1 base between them. CDR3 DNA sequence: TGTGCCAGCAGTCCCTACGAGCAGTACTTC. It encodes CASSPYEQYF.

V is TRBV29-1 and J is TRBJ1-1; D gene uncertain. Between the trimmed V and J ends, which lost 0 bases and 0 bases, there was a span of 8 bases. Germline V gives CDR1 SQVTM, CDR2 ANQGSEA. This CDR3 spans 14 amino acids. The CDR3 sequence: CSVEDAGVNTEAFF. CDR3 coding DNA: TGCAGCGTTGAAGATGCTGGGGTGAACACTGAAGCTTTCTTT.

The chain links TRBV4-1 to TRBJ2-1; D not certain. This CDR3 is 14 amino acids long. The germline CDR1 and CDR2 sequences are MGHRA and YSYEKL. V lost 5 bases and J lost 0, with 8 bases in between. The CDR3 DNA sequence: TGCGCCAGCAGCAGTGCTCGCTCCTACAATGAGCAGTTCTTC. Encoded protein: CASSSARSYNEQFF.

CDR3 residues: CASSYSGGANTEAFF. The CDR3 DNA sequence: TGTGCCAGCAGTTACTCCGGGGGAGCGAACACTGAAGCTTTCTTT. This rearrangement joins TRBV6-6 to TRBJ1-1; D might be TRBD1 (5 bases). This CDR3 region has 15 residues. The germline V gene has CDR1 MNHNY and CDR2 SVGAGI (reference sequence). V was cut by 0 bases and J by 1 base, with 9 bases left in between.

This clone was seen once. The V gene is TRBV6-5, the J gene TRBJ1-1, with D hard to call. CDR1 and CDR2 (germline): MNHEY, SVGAGI. There are 14 residues in the CDR3. V lost 7 bases and J 0 bases, leaving 12 bases between the germline ends. The CDR3 is CASTIRIVNTEAFF. The DNA for the CDR3 is TGTGCCAGCACTATTCGTATCGTGAACACTGAAGCTTTCTTT.